Each of the 28 T cell receptor beta chains below was sequenced from the same sample in a study of blood T cell repertoires in COVID-19. The data were produced by immunoSEQ multiplex PCR, yet TCRdb's version contains in-frame clones alone and is incomplete. This sample carries about 230,000 clones, just over 85% of them seen once, and the ten largest clones take 11%. The specimen sequenced was peripheral blood. The source of these receptors is a man aged 45 to 65 with COVID-19, enrolled during active disease.

The V and J genes are TRBV6-2 or TRBV6-3 and TRBJ2-1; D gene uncertain. The CDR3 runs 13 residues. Trimming cost V 5 bases and J 5 bases, with 10 bases left between them. Looked up from germline, CDR1 is MNHEY and CDR2 is SVGEGT. CDR3 loop: CASSLNSNNEQFF. CDR3 DNA sequence: TGTGCCAGCAGTCTAAACTCGAACAATGAGCAGTTCTTC.

The chain employs TRBV6-5 and TRBJ2-4; D might be TRBD2 (6 bases). Germline CDR1 and CDR2: MNHEY and SVGAGI. This CDR3 region has 14 residues. Between the trimmed V and J ends, which lost 0 bases and 7 bases, there was a span of 10 bases. Here the CDR3 reads CASSYSRRDNIQYF. In DNA form, the CDR3 reads TGTGCCAGCAGTTACTCGAGGCGGGACAACATTCAGTACTTC.

V is TRBV6-2 or TRBV6-3 and J is TRBJ2-2, with a weak D call TRBD1 (5 bases). The CDR3 is 15 residues long. Per the germline V gene, CDR1 is MNHEY and CDR2 is SVGEGT. V lost 2 bases and J lost 6, with 13 bases in between. The chain's CDR3 is CASSYVQGRAGELFF. Here the CDR3 DNA reads TGTGCCAGCAGTTACGTCCAGGGAAGAGCCGGGGAGCTGTTTTTT.

This clone was seen a few times. The rearrangement uses TRBV6-6 and TRBJ2-7, with 9 nucleotides matching TRBD1. The CDR3 totals 15 residues. Looked up from germline, CDR1 is MNHNY and CDR2 is SVGAGI (reference sequence). Trimming removed 5 bases from V and 2 bases from J; junction bases left unmatched: 7. CDR3 region: CASSHSGTGTYEQYF. The CDR3 nucleotides read TGTGCCAGCAGTCATAGTGGGACAGGGACCTACGAGCAGTACTTC.

The rearrangement uses TRBV19 and TRBJ2-2; 12 bases agree with TRBD1. CDR3 length: 19 amino acids. From germline, CDR1 is LNHDA and CDR2 SQIVND (reference sequence). J lost 1 base, V lost 4 bases, and 10 bases had no gene match. The CDR3 loop reads CASSSPRDRGPGNTGELFF. Written as DNA, the CDR3 is TGTGCCAGTAGTAGTCCCCGGGACAGGGGGCCTGGGAACACCGGGGAGCTGTTTTTT. Supplemented by reference TRBV19 and TRBJ2-2, the full variable domain reads DGGITQSPKYLFRKEGQNVTLSCEQNLNHDAMYWYRQDPGQGLRLIYYSQIVNDFQKGDIAEGYSVSREKKESFPLTVTSAQKNPTAFYLCASSSPRDRGPGNTGELFFGEGSRLTVL.

This clone turned up a few times. The rearrangement uses TRBV4-1 and TRBJ2-5, with 11 bases fitting TRBD2. V lost 0 bases and J lost 4; bases outside the gene matches: 10. Germline loops: CDR1 MGHRA, CDR2 YSYEKL. The CDR3 sequence is 18 residues long. The CDR3 DNA sequence: TGCGCCAGCAGCCAAGATTGGGCTAGCGGGGGGCGTCTAGAGACCCAGTACTTC. Translating gives CASSQDWASGGRLETQYF.

As to this clone: The junction does not match germline at one end; this may be a read error. V usage is TRBV16 and J usage is TRBJ1-1, with D uncertain. This CDR3 contains 15 residues. CDR1 and CDR2 from the germline V gene are KGHSY and FQNENV. The CDR3 DNA reads TGTGCCAGCACCCAACTTCATAGTAGTAACACTGAAGCTTTCTTT. It yields the protein CASTQLHSSNTEAFF. The full variable domain, with the rest looked up from reference TRBV16 and TRBJ1-1, is GEEVAQTPKHLVRGEGQKAKLYCAPIKGHSYVFWYQQVLKNEFKFLISFQNENVFDETGMPKERFSAKCLPNSPCSLEIQATKLEDSAVYFCASTQLHSSNTEAFFGQGTRLTVV.

The chain employs TRBV29-1 and TRBJ1-5, with D possibly matching TRBD1 (5 bases). This CDR3 is built from 13 residues. The germline V and J ends were trimmed by 4 bases and 4 bases, with 11 bases remaining between them. Germline V gene data show CDR1 as SQVTM and CDR2 as ANQGSEA. In nucleotides, the CDR3 is TGCAGCGTTGTGGCAGGGCCTAATCAGCCCCAGCATTTT. Its translation: CSVVAGPNQPQHF.

This chain connects TRBV19 to TRBJ2-7, with TRBD2 as a possible D gene (5 bases). V gave up 3 bases and J gave up 3 bases, with 15 bases separating them. The CDR3 has 15 residues. The germline CDR1 and CDR2 sequences are LNHDA and SQIVND (reference sequence). The chain's CDR3 is CASSIGRADVYEQYF. The CDR3 DNA is TGTGCCAGTAGTATCGGAAGAGCGGATGTCTACGAGCAGTACTTC.

The count of this clone is one. The chain carries TRBV30 and TRBJ1-5; D gene unclear. The V gene's germline CDR1 is GTSNPN and CDR2 SVGIG (reference sequence). The V and J ends lost 1 base and 0 bases respectively, with 10 bases between them. This CDR3 contains 15 residues. CDR3 in amino acids: CAWSDGGYSNQPQHF. CDR3 in DNA: TGTGCCTGGAGTGACGGAGGTTATAGCAATCAGCCCCAGCATTTT. The whole variable domain, filled in from reference TRBV30 and TRBJ1-5, reads SQTIHQWPATLVQPVGSPLSLECTVEGTSNPNLYWYRQAAGRGLQLLFYSVGIGQISSEVPQNLSASRPQDRQFILSSKKLLLSDSGFYLCAWSDGGYSNQPQHFGDGTRLSIL.

V is TRBV7-3 and J is TRBJ2-1; D unclear. The germline gives CDR1 SGHTA, CDR2 FQGTGA. The CDR3 spans 15 residues. Trimming pared 1 base from V and 0 bases from J, leaving 7 bases between. The CDR3 region has the DNA TGTGCCAGCAGCTTAAGTACACACTCCTACAATGAGCAGTTCTTC. Encoded protein: CASSLSTHSYNEQFF.

The V and J genes are TRBV12-3 or TRBV12-4 and TRBJ1-2; D gene unclear. The CDR3 spans 13 residues. Trimming shortened V by 5 bases and J by 7 bases, and 14 bases separated the two germline ends. In DNA, the CDR3 is TGTGCCAGCAGTGTAAGATCGGGAGTTGGCTACACCTTC. As protein: CASSVRSGVGYTF.

The chain carries TRBV6-4 and TRBJ2-1, with TRBD2 matching 15 bases. The germline V gene encodes CDR1 MRHNA and CDR2 SNTAGT. The CDR3 has 18 residues. With 5 bases clipped from V and 3 bases from J, the junction kept 8 bases outside the gene matches. The CDR3 sequence: CASSPGLAGGYHYNEQFF. DNA for the CDR3: TGTGCCAGCAGTCCGGGACTAGCGGGGGGCTACCACTACAATGAGCAGTTCTTC.

V usage is TRBV5-1 and J usage is TRBJ2-3; 7 bases match TRBD2. The V segment lost 0 bases and the J segment 1 base; nucleotides outside the gene matches: 11. The CDR3 loop spans 18 amino acids. CDR1 is SGHRS and CDR2 is YFSETQ in the germline V gene. In DNA form, the CDR3 reads TGCGCCAGCAGCTTGGCTGCAGTGGCTAGCGGCGGCACAGATACGCAGTATTTT. It specifies CASSLAAVASGGTDTQYF.

V is TRBV18 and J is TRBJ2-4, with 7 nucleotides matching TRBD1. CDR1 and CDR2 from the germline V gene are KGHSH and LQKENI. The CDR3 has 17 residues. J was trimmed by 0 bases and V by 1 base; bases with no gene match: 6. Here the CDR3 DNA reads TGTGCCAGCTCACCACAGGACAGGTTTCTAGCCAAAAACATTCAGTACTTC. This gives the protein CASSPQDRFLAKNIQYF.

This clone has just one count. The rearrangement links TRBV9 to TRBJ1-6; no clear D. CDR1 and CDR2 (germline): SGDLS, YYNGEE. The CDR3 runs 15 residues. Between the trimmed V and J ends, which lost 5 bases and 6 bases, there was a span of 15 bases. The CDR3 bases are TGTGCCAGCAGTCAACAGCCTGATGGTAATTCACCCCTCCACTTT. Protein sequence: CASSQQPDGNSPLHF.

There are a few counts of this clone. The chain uses TRBV5-1 and TRBJ2-7; 10 bases agree with TRBD1. The V and J ends lost 2 bases and 1 base, in that order; junction bases with no gene match: 3. Germline CDR1 and CDR2: SGHRS and YFSETQ. CDR3 length: 15 residues. In DNA form, the CDR3 reads TGCGCCAGCAGCTTTTCGGGACAGGGGTCCTACGAGCAGTACTTC. This gives the protein CASSFSGQGSYEQYF. Together with reference TRBV5-1 and TRBJ2-7, the CDR3 gives the full variable domain: KAGVTQTPRYLIKTRGQQVTLSCSPISGHRSVSWYQQTPGQGLQFLFEYFSETQRNKGNFPGRFSGRQFSNSRSEMNVSTLELGDSALYLCASSFSGQGSYEQYFGPGTRLTVT.

This chain joins TRBV29-1 and TRBJ1-4; a possible D gene is TRBD1 (6 bases). This CDR3 is built from 15 residues. The germline V and J ends were trimmed by 6 bases and 0 bases, with 14 bases remaining between them. Germline V CDR1 and CDR2: SQVTM, ANQGSEA. DNA of the CDR3: TGCAGCGTCGTTGTAGGGACAACAACTAATGAAAAACTGTTTTTT. This translates into CSVVVGTTTNEKLFF.

This chain uses TRBV5-6 with TRBJ2-1, with no clear D. The V end was cut by 0 bases, the J end by 13 bases, with 11 bases between. This CDR3 spans 12 amino acids. Germline V gene data show CDR1 as SGHDT and CDR2 as YYEEEE. This chain's CDR3 is CASSLVSRFQFF. For the CDR3, the DNA is TGTGCCAGCAGCTTGGTTTCGAGATTTCAGTTCTTC.

The rearrangement links TRBV9 to TRBJ1-2; TRBD1 aligns across 9 bases. Germline trimming cut 0 bases from V and 3 bases from J; bases unmatched to any gene: 3. This CDR3 has 15 residues. The germline V gene encodes CDR1 SGDLS and CDR2 YYNGEE. DNA of the CDR3: TGTGCCAGCAGCGTAGGGGACAGGGTCCACTATGGCTACACCTTC. It codes for CASSVGDRVHYGYTF.

This rearrangement joins TRBV19 to TRBJ2-2; a weak D match, TRBD2 (6 bases). Germline V gene sequence: CDR1 LNHDA, CDR2 SQIVND (reference sequence). V was clipped by 5 bases and J by 13 bases, with 17 bases between them. The CDR3 spans 13 residues. The CDR3 region is CASSQGGTARLFF. The CDR3 nucleotides read TGTGCCAGTAGTCAGGGCGGGACGGCCAGGCTGTTTTTT.

The chain recombines TRBV7-9 with TRBJ2-5; possible D gene TRBD2, 6 bases. The CDR3 consists of 16 residues. V was pared by 0 bases and J by 2 bases, with 13 bases between. The V gene's germline CDR1 is SEHNR and CDR2 FQNEAQ (reference sequence). The CDR3 reads CASSLAPSAPQETQYF. The CDR3 nucleotides are TGTGCCAGCAGCTTAGCGCCTAGCGCCCCTCAAGAGACCCAGTACTTC. The full variable domain, with the rest looked up from reference TRBV7-9 and TRBJ2-5, is DTGVSQNPRHKITKRGQNVTFRCDPISEHNRLYWYRQTLGQGPEFLTYFQNEAQLEKSRLLSDRFSAERPKGSFSTLEIQRTEQGDSAMYLCASSLAPSAPQETQYFGPGTRLLVL.

This clone has ten or more counts. The V and J genes are TRBV29-1 and TRBJ2-3; 8 bases map to TRBD2. CDR3 size: 14 residues. CDR1 SQVTM and CDR2 ANQGSEA come from the germline V gene. Germline trimming cut 7 bases from V and 4 bases from J; bases unmatched to any gene: 10. In DNA, the CDR3 is TGCAGCGGGGGTTTGTTGCGGGAGGCAGATACGCAGTATTTT. Protein: CSGGLLREADTQYF.

The chain combines TRBV19 with TRBJ1-6, with D maybe TRBD1 (5 bases). The CDR3 runs to 15 residues. Germline V gene data show CDR1 as LNHDA and CDR2 as SQIVND (reference sequence). V lost 5 bases to trimming and J lost 7 bases, with 15 bases between them. CDR3 sequence reads: CASSPLGGRNSPLHF. CDR3 nucleotide sequence: TGTGCCAGTAGTCCTCTCGGGGGGAGAAATTCACCCCTCCACTTT.

The chain combines TRBV4-2 with TRBJ1-2, with TRBD1 matching over 8 bases. This CDR3 has 15 residues. Germline CDR1 is LGHNA and CDR2 is YNFKEQ. After removal of 1 base from V and 6 bases from J, the junction contained 7 bases not matched to a gene. The CDR3 coding sequence is TGTGCCAGCAGCCAAGGACCGCAGGGGGCACATGGCTACACCTTC. Translation gives CASSQGPQGAHGYTF.

The CDR3 DNA reads as TGTGCCAGCAGCATCCTAACTAGCGGGAGAGAGACCCAGTACTTC. This gives the protein CASSILTSGRETQYF. This sequence joins TRBV11-2 and TRBJ2-5; 11 bases agree with TRBD2. There are 15 residues in the CDR3. Germline V lookup: CDR1 SGHAT, CDR2 FQNNGV. The trim removed 5 bases at V and 4 bases at J, leaving 6 bases unmatched. Full variable domain (missing parts from reference TRBV11-2 and TRBJ2-5): EAGVAQSPRYKIIEKRQSVAFWCNPISGHATLYWYQQILGQGPKLLIQFQNNGVVDDSQLPKDRFSAERLKGVDSTLKIQPAKLEDSAVYLCASSILTSGRETQYFGPGTRLLVL.

The V and J genes are TRBV2 and TRBJ2-5; D uncertain. Germline assignment: CDR1 SNHLY and CDR2 FYNNEI. Trimming removed 4 bases from V and 1 base from J, with 10 bases in between. The CDR3 extends over 14 amino acids. CDR3 in amino acids: CASSVGSSQETQYF. As DNA, the CDR3 is TGTGCCAGCAGTGTTGGCAGTTCCCAAGAGACCCAGTACTTC.

V usage is TRBV28 and J usage is TRBJ2-7; TRBD2 matches at 12 bases. The CDR3 has 15 residues. With 5 bases clipped from V and 4 bases from J, the junction kept 6 bases outside the gene matches. In germline, CDR1 is MDHEN, CDR2 SYDVKM. CDR3 loop: CASSPRLAGVYEQYF. The CDR3 region has the DNA TGTGCCAGCAGTCCCAGACTAGCGGGAGTTTACGAGCAGTACTTC.